Listed below are T cell receptor beta chains from one sample, sequenced in a study of T cell repertoires in ileal Crohn's disease. Some clones are missing from TCRdb's copy, which holds only in-frame ones; the method was immunoSEQ multiplex PCR. The repertoire holds approximately 430 clones, 65% to 70% seen once, with 8.5% to 10% in the top ten. Sequencing was carried out using CD8+ T cells sorted from the ileum. The source of these receptors is an adult with Crohn's disease. CDR3s include the opening cysteine and the closing phenylalanine or tryptophan. D genes are given only for firm matches. Part of the rows lack a size; the others show once, few, many or a class for expanded clones.

V gene	D gene	clone size	J gene	CDR3 DNA	CDR3 protein
TRBV5-1	TRBD1	.	TRBJ2-7	TGCGCCAGCAGTCTCAGGGGGCCTACCTACGAGCAGTACTTC	CASSLRGPTYEQYF
TRBV27	TRBD2	few	TRBJ2-2	TGTGCCAGCAGTTTATCTAGCGGGGGGGTTGGCACCGGGGAGCTGTTTTTT	CASSLSSGGVGTGELFF
TRBV19	TRBD1	.	TRBJ2-5	TGTGCCAGTAGTATGATTTTGACAGGGGGAGGGCAAGAGACCCAGTACTTC	CASSMILTGGGQETQYF
TRBV2	.	.	TRBJ2-1	TGTGCCAGCAGGAACAGGGTCAATGAGCAGTTCTTC	CASRNRVNEQFF
TRBV6-5	TRBD1	few	TRBJ2-5	TGTGCCAGCAGTTCTAGACAGGGAATCAGGGAGACCCAGTACTTC	CASSSRQGIRETQYF
TRBV29-1	.	.	TRBJ2-7	TGCAGCGCGACCGGGACATCATCCGTCGAGCAGTACTTC	CSATGTSSVEQYF
TRBV29-1	.	.	TRBJ2-7	TGCAGCGCCGCACAGGAGGGGATGGGCGAGCAGTACTTC	CSAAQEGMGEQYF
TRBV27	TRBD2	once	TRBJ2-1	TGTGCCAGCAGTCCCTCGGGACTAGGGAGCGGTGAGCAGTTCTTC	CASSPSGLGSGEQFF
TRBV30	.	.	TRBJ2-3	TGTGCCTGCAGGGAACTTAGCACAGATACGCAGTATTTT	CACRELSTDTQYF
TRBV30	TRBD2	.	TRBJ2-1	TGTGCCTGGAGTGGCGGACTAGCGGGGGCCTACAATGAGCAGTTCTTC	CAWSGGLAGAYNEQFF
TRBV7-9	TRBD2	once	TRBJ2-7	TGTGCCAGCAGCCCGGCTAATAGCGGGGAGTACTACGAGCAGTACTTC	CASSPANSGEYYEQYF
TRBV14	.	.	TRBJ1-2	TGTGCCAGCAGCCCGACACTGCACTATGGCTACACCTTC	CASSPTLHYGYTF
TRBV5-1	TRBD1	.	TRBJ1-2	TGCGCCAGCAGCGCCTCGGGGGGGACAGGGATAGATGGCTACACCTTC	CASSASGGTGIDGYTF
TRBV2	TRBD1	once	TRBJ1-1	TGTGCCAGCAGTGGCCCCGCAACAGGGGGAGACACTGAAGCTTTCTTT	CASSGPATGGDTEAFF
TRBV7-6	TRBD1	.	TRBJ1-3	TGTGCCAGCAGCTTAGGACAGGGGGCACCTGGAAACACCATATATTTT	CASSLGQGAPGNTIYF
TRBV27	TRBD1	once	TRBJ2-3	TGTGCCAGCAGTTACCGGGACAGAAGCACAGATACGCAGTATTTT	CASSYRDRSTDTQYF
TRBV5-6	TRBD2	.	TRBJ2-3	TGTGCCAGCAGCACGGGACTAGCGGGGGCCTTCACAGATACGCAGTATTTT	CASSTGLAGAFTDTQYF